The entry below gives a single T cell receptor beta chain sequence along with its context. Its antigen is still unknown. Expressed TCRB transcripts got sequenced, as all isolated RNA was reverse transcribed. Only in-frame clones appear in the TCRdb table, and some are missing; sequencing was by immunoSEQ multiplex PCR. The table has hundreds of thousands of clones, approximately 12% seen once; the top ten hold 0.01%. The sample originates from a study of beta chain features in type 1 diabetes. Germline lookup yields CDR1 KGHSH and CDR2 LQKENI. Deletions cut 3 bases from V and 6 bases from J, with 11 bases between. The CDR3 covers 13 residues. Study conclusions and caveats: Patients with Type 1 diabetes showed moderately but significantly shorter TCRB CDR3s in all four CD4+ subsets.

Sequenced input: naive CD4+ T cells from blood. The chain is built from TRBV18 and TRBJ1-2; unclear D gene. The receptor was isolated from a woman under 30 with type 1 diabetes. CDR3 coding DNA: TGTGCCAGCTCACCTAGTGAACGGGATGGCTACACCTTC. Amino acids: CASSPSERDGYTF. Variable domain in full (rest from reference TRBV18 and TRBJ1-2): NAGVMQNPRHLVRRRGQEARLRCSPMKGHSHVYWYRQLPEEGLKFMVYLQKENIIDESGMPKERFSAEFPKEGPSILRIQQVVRGDSAAYFCASSPSERDGYTFGSGTRLTVV.